The 7 T cell receptor beta chains listed next were all sequenced from one sample in a study of human T cells and chemical hapten exposure. Noted time point: patch test 2, 6 weeks after DPC sensitization. Regarding treatment: therapeutic diphenylcyclopropenone sensitization with weekly scalp DPC. Using its own MiXCR run on the RACE reads, TCRdb lists one record per CDR3 protein. This repertoire shows under 100,000 distinct CDR3 sequences, approximately 10% found once; its top ten account for around 3%. Specimen: whole blood, collected in connection with sensitization to the hapten diphenylcyclopropenone (DPC). The origin of the receptors is a woman between 40 and 50 years old with alopecia areata. Some clones in this sample may be carry-over from other donors' samples.

This clonotype was recorded many times. The chain is built from TRBV7-2 and TRBJ2-6; 9 bases are shared with TRBD2. Trimming at V came to 3 bases and at J to 0 bases, leaving 18 bases not matched to a gene. Germline-derived CDR1 and CDR2 are SGHTA and FQGNSA. CDR3 size: 22 residues. The CDR3 DNA sequence: TGTGCCAGCAGCTTGATGGCGATAGCGGGGGCCCAGCGTTTCTCTGGGGCCAACGTCCTGACTTTC. Translating it yields CASSLMAIAGAQRFSGANVLTF.

V usage is TRBV20-1 and J usage is TRBJ2-7, with 10 bases aligning to TRBD1. CDR1 is DFQATT and CDR2 is SNEGSKA in the germline V gene (reference sequence). Unmatched junction bases numbered 8, after V lost 0 bases and J lost 6 bases. The CDR3 is 15 residues long. CDR3 DNA: TGCAGTGCTAGAGATCGACAGGGGGCTGCCGGCGAGCAGTACTTC. Its translation is CSARDRQGAAGEQYF.

This clonotype came up a few times. This rearrangement joins TRBV5-1 to TRBJ1-4; 8 nucleotides match TRBD1. Per germline, CDR1 SGHRS and CDR2 YFSETQ. CDR3 length: 15 amino acids. V lost 4 bases and J lost 7; bases outside the gene matches: 9. The DNA of the CDR3 is TGCGCCAGCAGCCGCTCCGGACAGGGAGGTGAAAAACTGTTTTTT. Translation: CASSRSGQGGEKLFF.

This clonotype was picked up many times. The chain combines TRBV7-2 with TRBJ2-7; D unclear. V was trimmed by 3 bases and J by 0 bases, leaving 12 bases between them. The CDR3 totals 15 residues. The germline gives CDR1 SGHTA, CDR2 FQGNSA. In DNA form, the CDR3 reads TGTGCCAGCAGCTTGGTTTCTAAGAGCTCCTACGAGCAGTACTTC. It encodes CASSLVSKSSYEQYF.

This clonotype was found many times. The gene calls are TRBV4-1 and TRBJ1-5; no reliable D call. V lost 0 bases, J lost 0 bases, and 6 bases lay in between. The CDR3 is 15 residues long. From germline, CDR1 is MGHRA and CDR2 YSYEKL. CDR3 coding DNA: TGCGCCAGCAGCCAAGACCGTTATAGCAATCAGCCCCAGCATTTT. Translation: CASSQDRYSNQPQHF.

This clonotype came up many times. V is TRBV6-5 and J is TRBJ2-1; TRBD2 aligns across 7 bases. Per the germline V gene, CDR1 is MNHEY and CDR2 is SVGAGI. There are 14 residues in the CDR3. With 2 bases clipped from V and 4 bases from J, the junction kept 2 bases outside the gene matches. The CDR3 reads CASSYGGGYNEQFF. The CDR3 nucleotides read TGTGCCAGCAGTTACGGCGGGGGTTACAATGAGCAGTTCTTC.

The V gene is TRBV4-2, the J gene TRBJ1-1; D is unresolved. Deletions cut 0 bases from V and 4 bases from J, with 18 bases between. CDR3 length equals 17 residues. CDR1 is LGHNA and CDR2 is YNFKEQ in the germline V gene. CDR3 in DNA: TGTGCCAGCAGCCAAGATTCTTACGCGATTGGGAGCACTGAAGCTTTCTTT. As protein: CASSQDSYAIGSTEAFF.